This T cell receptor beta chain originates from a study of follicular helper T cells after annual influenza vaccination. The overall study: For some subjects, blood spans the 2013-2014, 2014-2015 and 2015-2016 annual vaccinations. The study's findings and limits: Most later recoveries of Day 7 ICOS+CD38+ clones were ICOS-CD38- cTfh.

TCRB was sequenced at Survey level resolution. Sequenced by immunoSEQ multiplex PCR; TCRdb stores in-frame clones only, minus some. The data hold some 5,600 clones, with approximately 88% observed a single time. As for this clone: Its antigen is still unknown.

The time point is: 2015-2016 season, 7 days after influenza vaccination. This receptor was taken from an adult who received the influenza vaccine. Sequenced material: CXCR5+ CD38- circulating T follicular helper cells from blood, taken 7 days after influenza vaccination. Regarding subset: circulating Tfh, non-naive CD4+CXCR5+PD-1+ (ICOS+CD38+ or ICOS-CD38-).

The DNA for the CDR3 is TGCGCCAGCAGCCCTGGACAGGGTGGGTGGAACACTGAAGCTTTCTTT. Protein sequence: CASSPGQGGWNTEAFF. This chain links TRBV5-1 with TRBJ1-1; 8 bases agree with TRBD1. Trimming removed 4 bases from V and 1 base from J; junction bases left unmatched: 9. Germline assignment: CDR1 SGHRS and CDR2 YFSETQ. CDR3 size: 16 residues.